This T cell receptor beta chain comes out of a study of STAT3 mutations in large granular lymphocyte leukemia. Whole-study results and caveats: Clonal expansion was inferred from other time points because no sample existed at each clone's first appearance. Every T-LGLL patient had at least one immunodominant TCRbeta clonotype.

The data were produced by immunoSEQ multiplex PCR, yet TCRdb's version contains in-frame clones alone and is incomplete. Seen here are 10,000 to 15,000 clones, over 85% observed once, and the top ten hold 33%. Remarks on this clone: Its antigen remains unknown.

V lost 4 bases and J 0 bases, leaving 14 bases between the germline ends. The CDR3 extends over 15 amino acids. Germline V gives CDR1 SGDLS, CDR2 YYNGEE. This TCR was recovered from a man in his forties or fifties with T-cell large granular lymphocyte leukemia. Some clones in this sample may be carry-over from other donors' samples. The gene calls are TRBV9 and TRBJ2-7; D is unclear. Sequenced: peripheral blood mononuclear cells. The CDR3 here is CASSPGGGFSYEQYF. In nucleotides, the CDR3 is TGTGCCAGCAGCCCAGGCGGTGGGTTCTCCTACGAGCAGTACTTC.